Only one count was recorded for the clone carrying this T cell receptor (beta chain). This specimen belongs to a study of blood T cell repertoires in COVID-19. TCRdb's table, derived via immunoSEQ multiplex PCR, lists solely in-frame clones and lacks some. This table has 150,000 to 200,000 clones, roughly four fifths appearing once. Germline CDR1 SNHLY, CDR2 FYNNEI. V lost 0 bases and J lost 8; bases outside the gene matches: 11. There are 17 residues in the CDR3. Sequenced material: peripheral blood. The chain employs TRBV2 and TRBJ2-3; 10 bases fit TRBD2. The source of this sequence is a woman over 75 with acute or convalescent COVID-19. Written as DNA, the CDR3 is TGTGCCAGCAGTGAAGCCCGTGTGTCTAGCGGGGGAGGTACGCAGTATTTT. Amino acids: CASSEARVSSGGGTQYF.